Below, one T cell receptor (beta chain) is given with its context. Its antigen has not been determined. No base quality information exists; no much larger clone differs at one position. Explained via the paper, the time point label denotes: baseline before first vaccination. Vaccinee samples were obtained from the UK trials COV001 and COV002, which included a single-blind randomized controlled phase 2/3 trial of AZD1222 (ChAdOx1 nCoV-19) in healthy adults. For TCRbeta chain sequencing, PBMC samples from trial participants were taken at day 0 and at day 28 after the second dose. This sample stems from a study of T cell responses to AZD1222 COVID-19 vaccine (dated by TCRdb to about 2021). In terms of the full investigation: Because spike-specific TCR depth and breadth did not differ between the two schedules, AZD1222 recipients who got a second dose at roughly 4 weeks were pooled with those who got a second dose at roughly 12 weeks. A total of 230 to 250 trial participants underwent TCR sequencing, of whom 207 received two doses of AZD1222 and approximately 25 received two doses of the MenACWY control vaccine. Enrollment into the trials was organized by age into subgroups of 18-55, 56-69 and 70-plus years, and those subgroups contained approximately 160, 26 and 62 TCR-sequenced participants, respectively. General findings and caveats noted by the study authors: Because no samples from the day 14 peak response were available, repertoires could be characterized only after the peak T cell response. After two AZD1222 doses, spike-specific TCR breadth and depth were significantly higher than at day 0 and than in MenACWY recipients. Reportedly, close to half of the unique spike-specific TCRs recognized epitopes lying outside the regions that are mutated in the B.1.351 and B.1.1.7 variants. CD4 TCRs associated with the vaccine covered the entire spike protein, and the dominant responses were in regions 160-218 and 743-854. In the small 56-69-year group, the increase in depth fell short of significance, most likely because of low power. Participants were mostly white British and included more females than males, and it was suggested by the authors that clonal diversity may have been underestimated. Conclusions about previously exposed vaccinees were limited because only a handful of AZD1222 recipients were SARS-CoV-2 seropositive at baseline.

The CDR3 regions of human TCRbeta chains were analyzed by immunosequencing. As for the authors' bioinformatics: TCRs in the repertoires were matched against a reference library of SARS-CoV-2-specific TCRs that had been generated with the MIRA antigen-specificity platform. Breadth was defined as the fraction of unique TCRs that were SARS-CoV-2-associated. Depth was defined as the fraction of total T cells that were SARS-CoV-2-associated. Using the MIRA data, each spike-specific TCR was mapped to the spike region that the TCR reacts to and placed in a CD4 or CD8 class. Log10-transformed breadth and depth values were compared by one-way ANOVA with Sidak's multiple comparisons tests. Drawn from immuneACCESS, this table holds only the in-frame rearrangements with V and J called that TCRdb kept. Clones are partly lost; checked studies trace under half to an unresolved V gene and leave the rest unexplained. That table is the source of V, J and clone size, and D and trimming were worked out from the DNA. For this sample there are roughly 100,000 clones; 89% appear just once. The ten largest clones represent over 15% of the sample.

The TCR originated in an adult in good health. This sample comprised peripheral blood, obtained on day 0 of AZD1222 vaccination.

The CDR3 sequence is CASSHHTGINTEAFF. The DNA is as follows: TGCGCCAGCAGCCACCATACAGGAATTAACACTGAAGCTTTCTTT. Recombination joined TRBV4-1 with TRBJ1-1; the D segment could be TRBD1, given 5 matching bases. Between the V and J ends, shortened by 3 bases and 2 bases respectively, the junction contains 13 bases. Looking up the germline V gene yields CDR1 MGHRA and CDR2 YSYEKL. The CDR3 has 15 amino acids, counting the end cysteine and phenylalanine. Of all the DNA, just the CDR3 is kept, 45 bases in frame from base 1.